These 18 T cell receptor beta chains were sequenced from one sample in a study of blood T cell repertoires in COVID-19. The data were produced by immunoSEQ multiplex PCR, yet TCRdb's version contains in-frame clones alone and is incomplete. This sample yields 250,000 to 300,000 clones, of which roughly 88% are seen a single time; 2% to 2.5% belongs to the top ten. The sequenced sample consisted of PBMCs or T cells enriched from blood (not recorded which). The receptors derive from a woman between 35 and 50 years old with acute COVID-19.

The rearrangement links TRBV30 to TRBJ2-7; TRBD1 aligns across 10 bases. Unmatched junction bases numbered 7, after V lost 3 bases and J lost 5 bases. Germline CDR1 GTSNPN, CDR2 SVGIG (reference sequence). This CDR3 has 14 residues. The CDR3 nucleotides read TGTGCCTGGAGGCCCGGGACAGGGGAAAACGAGCAGTACTTC. This encodes CAWRPGTGENEQYF.

This clone was counted once. V is TRBV28 and J is TRBJ1-1; D is ambiguous. The CDR3 loop spans 16 amino acids. The germline V gene has CDR1 MDHEN and CDR2 SYDVKM. The V and J ends lost 5 bases and 3 bases respectively, with 19 bases between them. The CDR3 DNA reads as TGTGCCAGCAGTACCCACCCCGGGGATTTGGACACTGAAGCTTTCTTT. It codes for CASSTHPGDLDTEAFF.

The CDR3 DNA reads TGCAGCGTCAACTACCGGGACAGGGGCTCCTACGAGCAGTACTTC. It encodes CSVNYRDRGSYEQYF. The gene calls are TRBV29-1 and TRBJ2-7, with TRBD1 identical over 10 bases. This CDR3 has 15 amino acids. J lost 0 bases, V lost 6 bases, and 8 bases had no gene match. Germline V gene data show CDR1 as SQVTM and CDR2 as ANQGSEA.

The rearrangement uses TRBV7-3 and TRBJ1-1; 9 bases match TRBD1. V dropped 5 bases and J dropped 3; count of bases not matched to a gene: 7. Germline CDR1 and CDR2: SGHTA and FQGTGA. CDR3 size: 15 residues. For the CDR3, the DNA is TGTGCCAGCAGCAACCCCGACAGGGGGGACACTGAAGCTTTCTTT. Amino acid sequence: CASSNPDRGDTEAFF.

The chain uses TRBV12-3 or TRBV12-4 and TRBJ2-1; weak D call: TRBD1 (5 bases). V dropped 4 bases and J dropped 6 bases, with 10 bases sitting between them. The CDR3 is made up of 13 amino acids. DNA for the CDR3: TGTGCCAGCAGTTCGGTCAGGGCCAATGAGCAGTTCTTC. It specifies CASSSVRANEQFF.

The genes are TRBV11-3 and TRBJ2-1; 7 bases agree with TRBD2. Unmatched junction bases numbered 6, after V lost 1 base and J lost 0 bases. This CDR3 is built from 17 residues. Germline V gene lookup returns CDR1 SGHNT and CDR2 YENEEA. For the CDR3, the DNA is TGTGCCAGCAGCTTAGGTCAGACGGGAGGCTCCTACAATGAGCAGTTCTTC. It specifies CASSLGQTGGSYNEQFF.

V is TRBV9 and J is TRBJ2-5; perhaps TRBD1 as D (5 bases). The CDR3 consists of 14 residues. Trimming took 4 bases from V and 7 from J, leaving 17 bases between them. Germline CDR1 SGDLS, CDR2 YYNGEE. The CDR3 is CASSPQPAQGTQYF. Here the CDR3 DNA reads TGTGCCAGCAGCCCGCAACCGGCCCAGGGGACCCAGTACTTC.

The rearrangement joins TRBV15 to TRBJ2-2; D not resolved. The CDR3 extends over 16 amino acids. V was cut by 3 bases and J by 3 bases, with 14 bases left in between. Germline CDR1 is LNHNV and CDR2 is YYDKDF (reference sequence). CDR3 coding DNA: TGTGCCACCAGCAGGCCGCTAGAGGCCTACACCGGGGAGCTGTTTTTT. Translation gives CATSRPLEAYTGELFF.

This clone was picked up one time. The chain carries TRBV2 and TRBJ1-2; TRBD1 aligns across 9 bases. This CDR3 contains 14 residues. Germline values: CDR1 SNHLY, CDR2 FYNNEI. Trimming cost V 6 bases and J 4 bases; bases outside gene matches: 6. This chain's CDR3 is CASRTGGAGYGYTF. CDR3 coding DNA: TGTGCCAGCAGAACAGGGGGCGCAGGCTATGGCTACACCTTC.

J is TRBJ2-7 and V is TRBV10-3, with 10 bases aligning to TRBD2. This CDR3 comprises 14 residues. The junction had 5 bases not matched to a gene; V was cut back by 4 bases and J by 5 bases. In germline, CDR1 is ENHRY, CDR2 SYGVKD. The CDR3 sequence is CAISGTSGSDEQYF. In nucleotides, the CDR3 is TGTGCCATCAGTGGGACTAGCGGTTCGGACGAGCAGTACTTC.

V is TRBV3-1 (or the pseudogene TRBV3-2) and J is TRBJ2-2, with unresolved D. In germline, CDR1 is LGHDT, CDR2 YNNKEL (reference sequence). There are 15 residues in the CDR3. Trimming shortened V by 3 bases and J by 1 base, and 9 bases separated the two germline ends. CDR3 residues: CASSHRHLNTGELFF. In nucleotides, the CDR3 is TGTGCCAGCAGCCACAGACATCTGAACACCGGGGAGCTGTTTTTT.

The rearrangement links TRBV12-5 to TRBJ2-7; 8 bases are shared with TRBD1. The CDR3 consists of 16 residues. V shed 2 bases, J shed 2 bases, and the junction held 8 bases outside the gene matches. CDR1 is LGHNT and CDR2 is FRNRAP in the germline V gene. This CDR3 reads CASGLTRTGYPYEQYF. The CDR3 DNA sequence: TGTGCTAGTGGTTTGACCCGGACAGGGTATCCCTACGAGCAGTACTTC.

The chain is built from TRBV2 and TRBJ1-2; maybe TRBD1 (6 bases). In germline, CDR1 is SNHLY, CDR2 FYNNEI. The CDR3 is made up of 16 amino acids. The V end was cut by 1 base, the J end by 4 bases, with 16 bases between. CDR3 DNA sequence: TGTGCCAGCAGTGAAGGGGGTGGGGGCGCGGTCTATGGCTACACCTTC. As protein: CASSEGGGGAVYGYTF.

The rearrangement uses TRBV18 and TRBJ1-1; maybe TRBD1 (6 bases). The CDR3 extends over 14 amino acids. Per germline, CDR1 KGHSH and CDR2 LQKENI. V was clipped by 3 bases and J by 3 bases, with 11 bases between them. The DNA for the CDR3 is TGTGCCAGCTCACCGCTGGACAGCTACACTGAAGCTTTCTTT. Translation: CASSPLDSYTEAFF.

The chain uses TRBV5-4 and TRBJ2-1; a possible D gene is TRBD2 (6 bases). V was shortened by 4 bases and J by 9 bases, with 17 bases between the two germline ends. The CDR3 length is 14 residues. CDR1 is SGHNT and CDR2 is YYREEE in the germline V gene (reference sequence). The CDR3 DNA follows: TGTGCCAGCAGCCTTCCCGGGGGTTTGGGTGAGCAGTTCTTC. This encodes CASSLPGGLGEQFF.

The chain joins TRBV24-1 to TRBJ1-2; unclear D gene. V lost 4 bases and J lost 11, with 16 bases in between. CDR3 length: 13 residues. The V gene's germline CDR1 is KGHDR and CDR2 SFDVKD. The CDR3 loop is CATSDPGGVRYTF. The CDR3 coding sequence is TGTGCCACCAGTGACCCCGGCGGGGTGCGGTACACCTTC.

The chain combines TRBV3-1 (or the pseudogene TRBV3-2) with TRBJ2-1, with a possible D match to TRBD1 (5 bases). CDR3 length: 14 residues. V was trimmed by 1 base and J by 7 bases, leaving 11 bases between them. Looked up from germline, CDR1 is LGHDT and CDR2 is YNNKEL (reference sequence). CDR3 sequence (DNA): TGTGCCAGCAGCCAAGGGGGCTACTCGAATGAGCAGTTCTTC. This encodes CASSQGGYSNEQFF.

The chain has TRBV5-1 and TRBJ2-5; 15 bases align to TRBD2. This CDR3 is 15 amino acids long. Germline-derived CDR1 and CDR2 are SGHRS and YFSETQ. With 4 bases clipped from V and 6 bases from J, the junction kept 4 bases outside the gene matches. CDR3 sequence: CASSTGTSGRKTQYF. The CDR3 bases are TGCGCCAGCAGCACAGGGACTAGCGGGAGGAAGACCCAGTACTTC. Drawing the rest from reference TRBV5-1 and TRBJ2-5, the complete variable domain is KAGVTQTPRYLIKTRGQQVTLSCSPISGHRSVSWYQQTPGQGLQFLFEYFSETQRNKGNFPGRFSGRQFSNSRSEMNVSTLELGDSALYLCASSTGTSGRKTQYFGPGTRLLVL.